The rows below give T cell receptor beta chains drawn from one sample of a study of response to subunit inactivated influenza vaccine. TCRdb ran MiXCR on the RT-PCR reads and lists one entry per CDR3 protein. This sample has 750,000 to 850,000 distinct CDR3 sequences; roughly 18% occur once, and the top ten carry about 11%. The starting material was PBMCs from blood, obtained 5 to 6 days after vaccination. These receptor sequences come from a middle-aged man who received an inactivated influenza vaccine. Both conserved end residues are part of each CDR3. A row's size may be missing; if present it is once, few, many or a size class.

-,TRBV11-2,CASSFGPQRGYNEQFF
-,TRBV4-3,CASSQVRQTYSGNTIYF
few,TRBV7-6,CASSLKRDSYNEQFF
few,TRBV12-3/TRBV12-4,CASIASGTGGEQYF
-,TRBV6-1,CASSEGLAHGEQFF
-,TRBV20-1,CSARRQGSNYGYTF
many,TRBV7-2,CASSPRSAVGSYEQYF
-,TRBV12-3/TRBV12-4,CASRSSGRGEQYF
few,TRBV6-5,CASSYSFRSGANVLTF
-,TRBV6-5,CASSSQGRGANVLTF
many,TRBV20-1,CSVEAGTGLYEQYF
-,TRBV5-1,CASSLRERNTEAFF
few,TRBV12-3/TRBV12-4,CASKKREAPIAQYF
few,TRBV5-5,CASSWGQNPSYEQYF
-,TRBV12-3/TRBV12-4,CASSTADPAGNEQFF
-,TRBV6-5,CASSYDPLRSSYNSPLHF
-,TRBV29-1,CSVDGGINAYQETQYF
many,TRBV29-1,CSVGGQGGGYTF
-,TRBV7-2,CASSLQTSGRNEQFF
many,TRBV7-9,CASSSRQGLGSYEQYF
many,TRBV24-1,CATSDLRSDTDTQYF
-,TRBV28,CASSPLSGTDSYEQYF
many,TRBV12-3/TRBV12-4,CASSLAGAHEQYF